This T cell receptor (beta chain) comes out of a study of OX40 agonist ivuxolimab in advanced cancers. At the level of the study: Six ivuxolimab dose levels, 0.01 to 10 mg/kg, were given intravenously every 2 weeks.

The data were produced by immunoSEQ multiplex PCR, yet TCRdb's version contains in-frame clones alone and is incomplete. The sample contains under 25,000 clones, over 60% of which appear only once. The CDR3 is 17 amino acids. Trimming pared 9 bases from V and 2 bases from J, leaving 24 bases between. CDR1 is SGHRS and CDR2 is YFSETQ in the germline V gene. This clone occurred a few times. V usage is TRBV5-1 and J usage is TRBJ1-5; D not certain. The receptor was derived from an adult with an advanced solid tumor such as melanoma, head and neck, liver or kidney cancer. The sequencing used CD4+ or CD8+ T cells sorted from blood, collected in a trial of the OX40 agonist ivuxolimab. The CDR3 DNA follows: TGCGCCAAACAAGAAATGGGGATTGGACGACGCAATCAGCCCCAGCATTTT. Protein sequence: CAKQEMGIGRRNQPQHF.